These T cell receptor beta chains were read from a single sample in a study of blood T cell repertoires in COVID-19. The method was immunoSEQ multiplex PCR; TCRdb's version includes in-frame clones alone and lacks a portion of them. Among 120,000 or so clones listed, about nine tenths were seen once. Sequencing was performed on peripheral blood. The source is a man between 50 and 59 years old with active COVID-19. CDR3s include the opening cysteine and the closing phenylalanine or tryptophan. The D gene is left open where the match is weak. Clone size appears in some rows only: once, few, many, or a class for an expanded clone.

J gene	V gene	clone size	D gene	CDR3 DNA	CDR3 protein
TRBJ1-1	TRBV7-2	NA	NA	TGTGCCAGCAGCTTTAGCGGAACTCTAATCAACACTGAAGCTTTCTTT	CASSFSGTLINTEAFF
TRBJ2-2	TRBV9	NA	TRBD2	TGTGCCAGCACGACCCAGGGAGGGAGTGCCGGGGAGCTGTTTTTT	CASTTQGGSAGELFF
TRBJ2-1	TRBV5-1	once	NA	TGCGCCAGCAGCCCGACCGGGGGTTCGTACAATGAGCAGTTCTTC	CASSPTGGSYNEQFF
TRBJ2-2	TRBV9	NA	NA	TGTGCCAGCAGCGTATATCAGGCGACCGGGGAGCTGTTTTTT	CASSVYQATGELFF
TRBJ1-3	TRBV30	NA	NA	TGTGCCTGGATCAAAACGGGGGCTGGAAACACCATATATTTT	CAWIKTGAGNTIYF
TRBJ1-1	TRBV18	NA	NA	TGTGCCAGCTCCCACACGTCCTCGAACACTGAAGCTTTCTTT	CASSHTSSNTEAFF
TRBJ2-2	TRBV7-2	NA	NA	TGTGCCAGCAGCCACCGGGGGGCGGTAGCGGGTAGCGCCGGGGAGCTGTTTTTT	CASSHRGAVAGSAGELFF
TRBJ2-7	TRBV11-2	NA	TRBD2	TGTGCCAGCAGCTCGACGGGACTAGCGTTCTACGAGCAGTACTTC	CASSSTGLAFYEQYF
TRBJ1-6	TRBV11-2	once	NA	TGTGCCAGCAGCTTAGCCTTTACGGGAAATTCACCCCTCCACTTT	CASSLAFTGNSPLHF
TRBJ2-5	TRBV7-8	NA	NA	TGTGCCAGCAGCTCAAGGGGGACAGAGACCCAGTACTTC	CASSSRGTETQYF
TRBJ1-4	TRBV7-9	NA	TRBD1	TGTGCCAGCAGCTTAGCGCAGGGGGGCTTTGCAACTAATGAAAAACTGTTTTTT	CASSLAQGGFATNEKLFF
TRBJ2-2	TRBV5-1	NA	NA	TGCGCCAGCAGCTCGCGACCCGCGGACACCGGGGAGCTGTTTTTT	CASSSRPADTGELFF
TRBJ2-5	TRBV11-2	NA	TRBD1	TGTGCCAGCAGCGGATTAGGGACAGGGGAACGGGAGACCCAGTACTTC	CASSGLGTGERETQYF
TRBJ2-2	TRBV5-1	NA	TRBD1	TGCGCCAGCAGCTTGTCGGGGACAGGGGGAACCGGGGAGCTGTTTTTT	CASSLSGTGGTGELFF
TRBJ2-2	TRBV11-3	NA	TRBD1	TGTGCCAGCAGAACTACAGGGGACACCGGGGAGCTGTTTTTT	CASRTTGDTGELFF
TRBJ1-1	TRBV11-2	once	TRBD1	TGTGCCAGCAGCTCCCGGACAGGGATGAACACTGAAGCTTTCTTT	CASSSRTGMNTEAFF
TRBJ2-6	TRBV5-1	NA	TRBD2	TGCGCCAGCAGCTTGATGACTAGCGGTTCGACTGGGGCCAACGTCCTGACTTTC	CASSLMTSGSTGANVLTF
TRBJ1-2	TRBV29-1	NA	TRBD1	TGCAGCGTCGAAAGGACAGGGCGCGGCTACACCTTC	CSVERTGRGYTF
TRBJ2-2	TRBV5-5	NA	NA	TGTGCCAGCAGCTTGGGATCCGGGACTAACACCGGGGAGCTGTTTTTT	CASSLGSGTNTGELFF
TRBJ1-2	TRBV6-5	NA	NA	TGTGCCAGCATGGGTCGAAAGACAGTCTTCTATGGCTACACCTTC	CASMGRKTVFYGYTF
TRBJ2-6	TRBV7-9	NA	NA	TGTGCCAGCACGACTCCGGGCTCTGGGGCCAACGTCCTGACTTTC	CASTTPGSGANVLTF
TRBJ2-4	TRBV19	NA	NA	TGTGCCAGTAGCCGAACAGGGAAGGAAAACATTCAGTACTTC	CASSRTGKENIQYF
TRBJ1-2	TRBV19	NA	TRBD1	TGTGCCAGGATCCGACAGGGACCCTTCTTCTATGGCTACACCTTC	CARIRQGPFFYGYTF
TRBJ2-5	TRBV7-2	NA	TRBD2	TGTGCCAGCAGCCCCGGGACTAGCCAAGAGACCCAGTACTTC	CASSPGTSQETQYF
TRBJ1-5	TRBV23-1	NA	TRBD1	TGCGCCAGCAGTCAACCTGCCGGGACAGGGTGGCTACAGCCCCAGCATTTT	CASSQPAGTGWLQPQHF
TRBJ2-5	TRBV3-1/TRBV3-2	once	TRBD2	TGTGCCAGCAGCAGGTCAGCGGGGTTAAAAGAGACCCAGTACTTC	CASSRSAGLKETQYF
TRBJ1-1	TRBV19	NA	TRBD1	TGTGCCAGTAGTCCGGTGGCAGGGGGTACTGAAGCTTTCTTT	CASSPVAGGTEAFF
TRBJ2-3	TRBV10-3	NA	TRBD1	TGTGCCATCAGCCGGACAGGGTCGGTAGATACGCAGTATTTT	CAISRTGSVDTQYF
TRBJ1-1	TRBV12-3/TRBV12-4	NA	NA	TGTGCCAGCAGCCGTTACACTGAAGCTTTCTTT	CASSRYTEAFF
TRBJ2-1	TRBV5-4	NA	TRBD1	TGTGCCAGCACCTACAGGGGCAGGGAGATCCATGAGCAGTTCTTC	CASTYRGREIHEQFF
TRBJ2-1	TRBV5-1	once	TRBD2	TGCGCCAGCAGCTTCGGCGGGAGGCCCTCCTACAATGAGCAGTTCTTC	CASSFGGRPSYNEQFF
TRBJ1-5	TRBV25-1	NA	NA	TGTGCCAGCAGCCAGGCGGGGGGCAATCAGCCCCAGCATTTT	CASSQAGGNQPQHF
TRBJ2-3	TRBV2	few	TRBD2	TGTGCCAGCAGTGTAGCGGGAGAAGCAGATACGCAGTATTTT	CASSVAGEADTQYF
TRBJ2-3	TRBV5-1	NA	NA	TGCGCCAGCAGCTTGGGACTAGTGGGTAGCACAGATACGCAGTATTTT	CASSLGLVGSTDTQYF
TRBJ1-2	TRBV6-5	NA	TRBD1	TGTGCCAGCAGTTACGTGGGACAGCTCCATGGCTACACCTTC	CASSYVGQLHGYTF
TRBJ2-2	TRBV10-3	NA	TRBD2	TGTGCCATCAGTGATGGACTAGCGGGGAACACCGGGGAGCTGTTTTTT	CAISDGLAGNTGELFF
TRBJ2-1	TRBV6-5	NA	TRBD1	TGTGCCAGCAGCGATGGGACAGGATCTTACAATGAGCAGTTCTTC	CASSDGTGSYNEQFF
TRBJ1-4	TRBV5-1	NA	TRBD1	TGCGCCAGCAGCACCGGGACAGGGGGAGAAAAACTGTTTTTT	CASSTGTGGEKLFF
TRBJ1-5	TRBV2	NA	TRBD1	TGTGCCAGCAGTAACATGGGACAGCGCAATCAGCCCCAGCATTTT	CASSNMGQRNQPQHF
TRBJ1-4	TRBV25-1	NA	TRBD1	TGTGCCAGCAGTGGGTCCGGGACAGGGAATGAAAAACTGTTTTTT	CASSGSGTGNEKLFF
TRBJ1-1	TRBV3-1/TRBV3-2	NA	TRBD1	TGTGCCAGCAGCTTACACGGACAGGGCACTGAAGCTTTCTTT	CASSLHGQGTEAFF
TRBJ1-1	TRBV6-1	NA	TRBD1	TGTGCCAGCAGTGATGGGACAGGGTTGAACACTGAAGCTTTCTTT	CASSDGTGLNTEAFF
TRBJ1-4	TRBV18	NA	NA	TGTGCCAGCTCACCGGTGGGGGCCCAGAATGAAAAACTGTTTTTT	CASSPVGAQNEKLFF
TRBJ1-4	TRBV4-1	NA	TRBD1	TGCGCCAGCAGCCAAGAGACAGGGGCAACTAATGAAAAACTGTTTTTT	CASSQETGATNEKLFF
TRBJ1-1	TRBV2	NA	TRBD1	TGTGCCAGCAGTCTCGACAGGGCGAACACTGAAGCTTTCTTT	CASSLDRANTEAFF
TRBJ2-3	TRBV19	NA	NA	TGTGCCAGTAGTAGACAGGACGGGGTCCGCACAGATACGCAGTATTTT	CASSRQDGVRTDTQYF
TRBJ1-1	TRBV7-9	NA	NA	TGTGCCAGCAGCTTGGGCCAGAACACTGAAGCTTTCTTT	CASSLGQNTEAFF
TRBJ2-5	TRBV11-2	NA	NA	TGTGCCAGCAGCCCGAAAGCCTTAGTTACAGAGACCCAGTACTTC	CASSPKALVTETQYF
TRBJ2-6	TRBV5-5	once	NA	TGTGCCAGCAGGCGATTTGGGGCCAACGTCCTGACTTTC	CASRRFGANVLTF
TRBJ2-5	TRBV19	once	TRBD2	TGTGCCAGTAGTACCCGGACTAGCGGGAGGAATCAAGAGACCCAGTACTTC	CASSTRTSGRNQETQYF
TRBJ1-2	TRBV5-1	NA	NA	TGCGCCAGCAGCGCTACTAACGAGATGAATGGCTACACCTTC	CASSATNEMNGYTF
TRBJ2-5	TRBV18	NA	NA	TGTGCCAGCTCACCGGGGTCAGGAGGGACCCAGTACTTC	CASSPGSGGTQYF
TRBJ2-1	TRBV4-2	NA	NA	TGTGCCAGCAGCCAAGATGCCCACTGGTCGCCTGGCAATGAGCAGTTCTTC	CASSQDAHWSPGNEQFF
TRBJ1-4	TRBV2	NA	NA	TGTGCCAGCAGTGAAGGAGCTAATGAAAAACTGTTTTTT	CASSEGANEKLFF
TRBJ1-5	TRBV27	NA	NA	TGTGCCAGCAGTTTGGCACCTTATAGCAATCAGCCCCAGCATTTT	CASSLAPYSNQPQHF